This TCR beta chain appears in the sequencing data of a study of T cells in Graves' hyperthyroidism and ophthalmopathy. Clinical symptoms, serum thyroxine, TRAb, thyroid ultrasound and orbital computed tomography informed diagnoses. Amplification yielded TCR beta CDR3 regions, with RNA transcripts as the source. A first-round RT-PCR of the TCR CDR3 used the HTBI primer set. TCRdb ran MiXCR on the multiplex PCR reads and lists one entry per CDR3 protein. The repertoire holds hundreds of thousands of distinct CDR3 sequences, with about 15% as singletons. CDR3 length: 14 residues. V was clipped by 1 base and J by 4 bases, with 10 bases between them. The V gene's germline CDR1 is WNHNN and CDR2 SYGVQD (reference sequence).

The receptor comes from a woman between 18 and 29 years old with Graves' hyperthyroidism. The gene calls are TRBV10-1 and TRBJ1-1, with unresolved D. Sequenced sample: blood. The CDR3 DNA sequence: TGCGCCAGCAGTGAGTGGCCCCGGGCCACTGAAGCTTTCTTT. Translation gives CASSEWPRATEAFF.